This T cell receptor beta chain was obtained from a study of blood T cells in healthy people across ages. The wider study: Template-switching capture recovered about one barcoded beta molecule per two T cells.

Together with a sample-barcoded 5' primer, a J-beta primer mix was included in a second PCR lasting roughly 6 to 12 cycles. TCRdb ran MiXCR on the 5' RACE reads and lists one entry per CDR3 protein. Of 800,000 to 950,000 distinct CDR3 sequences in the sample, roughly 28% were seen once. The CDR3 contains 15 residues. From germline, CDR1 is SGHVS and CDR2 FNYEAQ. V lost 5 bases to trimming and J lost 3 bases; unmatched junction nucleotides: 6. The same data also contributed to another study, on T cells of mothers and their children.

This chain uses TRBV7-6 with TRBJ2-1, with 8 bases identical to TRBD2. This sequence originates from a woman in her thirties or forties in good health. The sample comprised blood. The CDR3 loop reads CASSARLASYNEQFF. The CDR3 DNA reads TGTGCCAGCAGCGCCCGACTAGCGAGCTACAATGAGCAGTTCTTC.